The rows below give T cell receptor beta chains drawn from one sample of a study of OX40 agonist ivuxolimab in advanced cancers. The assay was immunoSEQ multiplex PCR, and TCRdb's table has in-frame clones only and misses some. Altogether about 18,000 clones are present, 80% to 90% being singletons, with the ten largest covering around 62%. The sample in question was CD4+ or CD8+ T cells sorted from blood, obtained in a trial of the OX40 agonist ivuxolimab. The receptors were sampled from an adult with an advanced solid tumor such as melanoma, head and neck, liver or kidney cancer. CDR3s include the opening cysteine and the closing phenylalanine or tryptophan. The D gene is left open where the match is weak. Where a row states a size, it is once, few, many or the class of an expanded clone; other rows omit it.

J gene | clone size | D gene | V gene | CDR3 DNA | CDR3 protein
TRBJ1-5 | . | . | TRBV27 | TGTGCCAGCAGCCTCACAGCGAATCAGCCCCAGCATTTT | CASSLTANQPQHF
TRBJ2-5 | . | . | TRBV7-9 | TGTGCCAGCAGCTTAGGGTACAGGGAACAAGAGACCCAGTACTTC | CASSLGYREQETQYF
TRBJ2-1 | . | TRBD2 | TRBV27 | TGTGCCAGCAGTTTAAGGGCGGGAGTTAGCAATGAGCAGTTCTTC | CASSLRAGVSNEQFF
TRBJ1-3 | . | TRBD1 | TRBV28 | TGTGCCAGCAGTTACAGGGGGCCCTTCGGAAACACCATATATTTT | CASSYRGPFGNTIYF
TRBJ2-3 | . | TRBD2 | TRBV28 | TGTGCCAGCAGTTTATGGGTAGCGGGGGGGACTACAGATACGCAGTATTTT | CASSLWVAGGTTDTQYF
TRBJ2-7 | few | TRBD1 | TRBV6-5 | TGTGCCAGCAGTGCCGGACAGGGCTTCCACGAGCAGTACTTC | CASSAGQGFHEQYF
TRBJ2-6 | . | . | TRBV7-3 | TGTGCCAGCAGCCTAACCCACTCCTCTGGGGCCAACGTCCTGACTTTC | CASSLTHSSGANVLTF
TRBJ1-6 | . | . | TRBV6-1 | TGTGCCAGCCAGTATAATTCACCCCTCCACTTT | CASQYNSPLHF
TRBJ2-7 | . | . | TRBV27 | TGTGCCAGCGGCTACTCACAGGGCTACGAGCAGTACTTC | CASGYSQGYEQYF
TRBJ2-1 | once | TRBD1 | TRBV10-3 | TGTGCCATCAGTGATTCGGACAGGGGATACGAGCAGTTCTTC | CAISDSDRGYEQFF
TRBJ2-7 | large | . | TRBV7-9 | TGTGCCAGCAGCTTAGCTTACTACGAGCAGTACTTC | CASSLAYYEQYF
TRBJ2-5 | . | . | TRBV5-1 | TGCGCCAGCAGCCTAGCGACGGAGACCCAGTACTTC | CASSLATETQYF
TRBJ2-7 | medium-sized | . | TRBV7-9 | TGTGCCAGCAGCGGCTATGGTGGGGCGCGCTACGAGCAGTACTTC | CASSGYGGARYEQYF
TRBJ2-1 | . | TRBD1 | TRBV4-1 | TGCGCCAGCAGCCAGGTCCGACAGGGAGTCTACAATGAGCAGTTCTTC | CASSQVRQGVYNEQFF